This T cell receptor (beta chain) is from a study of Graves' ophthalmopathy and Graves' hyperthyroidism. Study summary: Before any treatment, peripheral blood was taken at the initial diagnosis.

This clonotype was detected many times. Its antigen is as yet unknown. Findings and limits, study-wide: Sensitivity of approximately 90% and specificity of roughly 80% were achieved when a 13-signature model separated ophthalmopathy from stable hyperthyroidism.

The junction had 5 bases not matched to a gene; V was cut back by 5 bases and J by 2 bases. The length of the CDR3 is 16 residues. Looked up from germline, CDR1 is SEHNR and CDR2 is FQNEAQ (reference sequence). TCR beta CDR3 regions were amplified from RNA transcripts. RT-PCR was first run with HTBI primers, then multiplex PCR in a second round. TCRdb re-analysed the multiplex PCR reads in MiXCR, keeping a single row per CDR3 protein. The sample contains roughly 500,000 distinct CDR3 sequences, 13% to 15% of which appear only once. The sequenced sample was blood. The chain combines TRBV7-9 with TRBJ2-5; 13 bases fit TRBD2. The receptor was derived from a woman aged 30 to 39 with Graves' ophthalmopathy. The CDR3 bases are TGTGCCAGCAGCCTCGGGACTAGCGGGGATCAAGAGACCCAGTACTTC. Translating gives CASSLGTSGDQETQYF.